These 5 T cell receptor beta chains came from one sample sequenced in a study of CD8 T cells in Susac syndrome. RNA amounts of about 0.45 to 1 ug underwent reverse transcription with random hexamers. TCRdb itself ran the immunoSEQ multiplex PCR reads through MiXCR, one entry per CDR3 protein. This table holds about 66,000 distinct CDR3 sequences, about 94% found once. Sequenced material: CD8+ T cells from PBMCs. These receptors were obtained from a human donor with multiple sclerosis.

The chain is built from TRBV27 and TRBJ2-1; D gene unclear. The CDR3 covers 12 residues. Looked up from germline, CDR1 is MNHEY and CDR2 is SMNVEV (reference sequence). V was pared by 6 bases and J by 1 base, with 4 bases between. The CDR3 sequence is CASRMSYNEQFF. The CDR3 DNA sequence: TGTGCCAGCAGAATGTCCTACAATGAGCAGTTCTTC.

The rearrangement links TRBV7-8 to TRBJ2-1, with TRBD1 matching 7 bases. The CDR3 length is 17 residues. CDR1 is SGHVS, CDR2 FQNEAQ, per germline. The V segment lost 1 base and the J segment 0 bases; nucleotides outside the gene matches: 6. The CDR3 DNA is TGTGCCAGCAGCTTAGAAGGGGGCACCCGCTCCTACAATGAGCAGTTCTTC. This sequence encodes CASSLEGGTRSYNEQFF.

V usage is TRBV2 and J usage is TRBJ2-7; D call uncertain. The CDR3 has 13 residues. Trimming pared 0 bases from V and 2 bases from J, leaving 5 bases between. Germline CDR1 and CDR2: SNHLY and FYNNEI. CDR3 amino acids: CASSEAPAYEQYF. DNA of the CDR3: TGTGCCAGCAGTGAAGCGCCCGCCTACGAGCAGTACTTC.

The V and J genes are TRBV29-1 and TRBJ1-1; D not resolved. With 4 bases removed from V and 5 bases from J, the gap between germline ends came to 8 bases. From germline, CDR1 is SQVTM and CDR2 ANQGSEA. The CDR3 sequence is 11 residues long. CDR3 amino acids: CSVGWETEAFF. The CDR3 DNA reads TGCAGCGTTGGGTGGGAGACTGAAGCTTTCTTT. Looking up the rest from reference TRBV29-1 and TRBJ1-1 gives the full variable domain: SAVISQKPSRDICQRGTSLTIQCQVDSQVTMMFWYRQQPGQSLTLIATANQGSEATYESGFVIDKFPISRPNLTFSTLTVSNMSPEDSSIYLCSVGWETEAFFGQGTRLTVV.

J is TRBJ1-4 and V is TRBV7-9; D is undetermined. V lost 8 bases and J 8 bases, leaving 15 bases between the germline ends. Germline V gene lookup returns CDR1 SEHNR and CDR2 FQNEAQ (reference sequence). This CDR3 contains 13 residues. The CDR3 loop reads CASSGSIGEKLFF. CDR3 sequence (DNA): TGTGCCAGCTCAGGAAGTATAGGGGAAAAACTGTTTTTT.